This T cell receptor beta chain was observed in a study of T cell responses to AZD1222 COVID-19 vaccine. The CDR3 sequence is 15 residues long. Trimming took off 1 base at V and 1 base at J, with 9 bases between the two ends. CDR1 is SGHVS and CDR2 is FNYEAQ in the germline V gene. Generated by immunoSEQ multiplex PCR, the TCRdb table keeps only in-frame clones and is missing some. The table shows roughly 120,000 clones, with about 85% occurring only once. The sequence came from an adult in good health. The V gene is TRBV7-6, the J gene TRBJ2-3; D not resolved. Specimen: peripheral blood, collected on day 0 of AZD1222 vaccination. CDR3: CASSLEGSGTDTQYF. In DNA, the CDR3 is TGTGCCAGCAGCTTAGAAGGTTCGGGCACAGATACGCAGTATTTT.